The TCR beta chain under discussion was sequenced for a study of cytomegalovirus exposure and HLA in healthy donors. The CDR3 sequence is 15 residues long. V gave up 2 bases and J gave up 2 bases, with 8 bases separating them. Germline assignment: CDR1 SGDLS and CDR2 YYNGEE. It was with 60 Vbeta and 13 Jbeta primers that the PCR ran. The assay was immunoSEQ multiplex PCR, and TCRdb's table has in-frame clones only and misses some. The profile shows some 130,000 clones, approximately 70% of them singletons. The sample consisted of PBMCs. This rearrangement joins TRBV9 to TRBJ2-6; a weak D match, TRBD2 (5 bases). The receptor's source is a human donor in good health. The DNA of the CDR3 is TGTGCCAGCAGCGTTGGAGCGGCTGGGGCCAACGTCCTGACTTTC. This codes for CASSVGAAGANVLTF.